This T cell receptor beta chain came from a study of monozygotic twins with inflammatory bowel disease. Turning to this clonotype: What it binds is unknown.

TCRdb re-called the 5' RACE reads and gives one entry per CDR3 protein, without DNA. This table lists about 450,000 distinct CDR3 sequences. This CDR3 is 14 amino acids long. Germline CDR1 reads SEHNR; CDR2 reads FQNEAQ (reference sequence). Study conclusions and caveats: Clonotype sharing was lower in IBD patients than healthy twins, most markedly with disease activity.

The sample comprised blood. The J gene is TRBJ2-7, the V gene TRBV7-9. The source is a human donor with ulcerative colitis or Crohn's disease, or a healthy co-twin of an affected twin (not recorded which). The CDR3 loop is CASSPWGSTYEQYF.